The clone carrying this TCR beta chain has ten or more counts. The antigen remains unidentified. This record comes from a study of post-analysis software for immune sequencing data. About the study: Multiple sclerosis in the patients followed relapsing-remitting, secondary progressive and progressive-relapsing courses. Points from the study as a whole: Four or five TRBV segments occurring more often in patients than controls included TRBV5-6, TRBV5-1 and TRBV20-1. Significantly lower normalized Chao1 diversity was found in patients with multiple sclerosis relative to controls.

This CDR3 has 13 residues. V gave up 4 bases and J gave up 5 bases, with 13 bases separating them. Germline-derived CDR1 and CDR2 are SQVTM and ANQGSEA. Included in the TCR beta cDNA libraries were unique molecular identifiers. TCRdb re-called the PCR reads with MiXCR, one entry per CDR3 protein. This sample has some 260,000 distinct CDR3 sequences, with approximately 34% found just once. This TCR was sampled from a girl between 10 and 17 years old with multiple sclerosis. This chain joins TRBV29-1 and TRBJ2-3; possible D gene TRBD2, 5 bases. The sample was blood. The CDR3 DNA is TGCAGCGTTGGCGGGCTAGCAGTAGATACGCAGTATTTT. Translating gives CSVGGLAVDTQYF.